Presented here are 17 T cell receptor beta chains from one specimen sequenced in a study of T cells in Graves' hyperthyroidism and ophthalmopathy. Regions amplified from RNA transcripts were the TCR beta CDR3 regions. HTBI primers were employed in a first-round RT-PCR of the TCR CDR3. From the multiplex PCR reads, TCRdb called clonotypes with MiXCR, one entry per CDR3 protein. The repertoire includes 550,000 to 700,000 distinct CDR3 sequences, roughly 46% of them detected once, and around a fifth sits in the top ten. What was sequenced was peripheral blood or thyroid tissue (not recorded which). These receptor sequences come from an adult woman with Graves' disease, either hyperthyroidism or ophthalmopathy (not recorded which).

The chain couples TRBV7-9 to TRBJ2-7; D gene unclear. Trimming removed 8 bases from V and 1 base from J, with 15 bases in between. Germline-derived CDR1 and CDR2 are SEHNR and FQNEAQ (reference sequence). This CDR3 contains 14 residues. The CDR3 loop reads CASSLGPASYEQYF. The CDR3 nucleotides read TGTGCCAGCTCACTCGGTCCAGCATCCTACGAGCAGTACTTC.

This clonotype occurred a few times. This chain joins TRBV7-9 and TRBJ1-4; possibly TRBD1 for D (6 bases). Germline CDR1 reads SEHNR; CDR2 reads FQNEAQ (reference sequence). The ends were cut back, 6 bases at V and 7 bases at J, with 18 bases in the middle. This CDR3 has 15 residues. As DNA, the CDR3 is TGTGCCAGCAGTTTCCCCGGAGGGGGAACTGAAAAACTGTTTTTT. Residues: CASSFPGGGTEKLFF. Filled out from reference TRBV7-9 and TRBJ1-4, the complete variable domain reads DTGVSQNPRHKITKRGQNVTFRCDPISEHNRLYWYRQTLGQGPEFLTYFQNEAQLEKSRLLSDRFSAERPKGSFSTLEIQRTEQGDSAMYLCASSFPGGGTEKLFFGSGTQLSVL.

This clonotype was counted at least ten times. CDR3 in amino acids: CASLGLRLSYEQYF. CDR3 nucleotides: TGTGCCAGCTTGGGGCTACGTCTCTCCTACGAGCAGTACTTC. J is TRBJ2-7 and V is TRBV2; TRBD1 is a possible D gene (5 bases). This CDR3 contains 14 residues. Germline values: CDR1 SNHLY, CDR2 FYNNEI. V was trimmed by 8 bases and J by 0 bases, leaving 14 bases between them.

As regards this clonotype: At one end, the junction sequence differs from germline, possibly due to a read error. The chain couples TRBV3-1 to TRBJ1-5; D unclear. There are 14 residues in the CDR3. Looked up from germline, CDR1 is LGHDT and CDR2 is YNNKEL (reference sequence). The CDR3 DNA is TGTACCAGCAGCCAAGATCAGGTCCGGGGGCCCCAGCATTTT. Protein product: CTSSQDQVRGPQHF.

The rearrangement uses TRBV7-9 and TRBJ2-7; D possibly corresponds to TRBD1 (5 bases). Trimming shortened V by 6 bases and J by 3 bases, and 15 bases separated the two germline ends. Germline V gene data show CDR1 as SEHNR and CDR2 as FQNEAQ (reference sequence). This CDR3 is built from 14 residues. CDR3 sequence (DNA): TGTGCCAGCAGTCCTGACAGTCAGCACTACGAGCAGTACTTC. Amino acids: CASSPDSQHYEQYF.

This clonotype was found many times. The J gene is TRBJ1-4, the V gene TRBV7-8; D call uncertain. V was clipped by 3 bases and J by 7 bases, with 12 bases between them. CDR3 length: 14 amino acids. The germline gives CDR1 SGHVS, CDR2 FQNEAQ. CDR3 bases: TGTGCCAGCAGCTTTTTCGTTGGAGGTGAAAAACTGTTTTTT. Translating gives CASSFFVGGEKLFF.

The V call is TRBV20-1, the J call TRBJ1-3, with D unresolved. The CDR3 extends over 11 amino acids. V lost 5 bases and J lost 5, with 7 bases in between. Germline loops: CDR1 DFQATT, CDR2 SNEGSKA (reference sequence). In nucleotides, the CDR3 is TGCAGTGCTCCCGGCAGAAACACCATATATTTT. Its translation is CSAPGRNTIYF.

This clonotype has at least ten counts. The V call is TRBV10-3, the J call TRBJ1-1, with a tentative D call TRBD1 (5 bases). Germline V gene data show CDR1 as ENHRY and CDR2 as SYGVKD. V shed 6 bases and J shed 0 bases, with 8 bases lying between them. CDR3 length: 13 amino acids. CDR3 nucleotide sequence: TGTGCCATCAGGACAGAGATGAACACTGAAGCTTTCTTT. Protein: CAIRTEMNTEAFF.

The genes are TRBV10-2 and TRBJ1-5; TRBD1 aligns across 8 bases. CDR1 is WSHSY, CDR2 SAAADI, per germline. This CDR3 is 14 amino acids long. J was trimmed by 6 bases and V by 7 bases; bases with no gene match: 8. This CDR3 reads CASNQDRVGQPQHF. CDR3 nucleotides: TGCGCCAGCAATCAGGACAGGGTGGGTCAGCCCCAGCATTTT.

J is TRBJ2-7 and V is TRBV29-1; the match to TRBD2 covers 7 bases. V gave up 6 bases and J gave up 2 bases; unmatched junction bases: 7. CDR3 length equals 13 residues. Germline V gives CDR1 SQVTM, CDR2 ANQGSEA. CDR3 loop: CSVRGLPTYEQYF. The CDR3 bases are TGCAGCGTCCGGGGACTACCGACCTACGAGCAGTACTTC.

This clonotype was picked up many times. The rearrangement links TRBV20-1 to TRBJ1-1, with D tentatively TRBD1 (6 bases). V dropped 3 bases and J dropped 3 bases, with 11 bases sitting between them. This CDR3 region has 13 residues. The V gene's germline CDR1 is DFQATT and CDR2 SNEGSKA (reference sequence). CDR3 sequence (DNA): TGCAGTGCTAGGCAGGACAGATACACTGAAGCTTTCTTT. Translation gives CSARQDRYTEAFF.

This clonotype has just a few counts. The chain uses TRBV3-1 and TRBJ2-7; D is perhaps TRBD1 (5 bases). Germline V CDR1 and CDR2: LGHDT, YNNKEL (reference sequence). The CDR3 length is 18 residues. V was pared by 0 bases and J by 0 bases, with 18 bases between. CDR3 DNA sequence: TGTGCCAGCAGCCAAGATGTAGGGGCGGTATACTCCTCCTACGAGCAGTACTTC. Protein product: CASSQDVGAVYSSYEQYF.

Turning to this clonotype: Its ends do not fully match the called genes, so a read error is possible. This chain joins TRBV20-1 and TRBJ2-2, with D maybe TRBD1 (7 bases). Germline V gene lookup returns CDR1 DFQATT and CDR2 SNEGSKA (reference sequence). CDR3 length: 13 amino acids. In nucleotides, the CDR3 is TGCAGTGCCGAAGAGGACAGGACCGGGGGGCTGTTTTTT. This encodes CSAEEDRTGGLFF.

This clonotype was picked up many times. The chain links TRBV7-9 to TRBJ2-7; D is unresolved. The CDR3 totals 15 residues. V lost 2 bases and J lost 2, with 13 bases in between. The germline CDR1 and CDR2 sequences are SEHNR and FQNEAQ (reference sequence). The CDR3 sequence is CASSLRSAGPYEQYF. The CDR3 coding sequence is TGTGCCAGCAGCTTAAGGTCGGCAGGACCCTACGAGCAGTACTTC.

The rearrangement links TRBV7-6 to TRBJ1-2; D unresolved. Per the germline V gene, CDR1 is SGHVS and CDR2 is FNYEAQ. The CDR3 has 15 residues. Trimming took 1 base from V and 4 from J, leaving 13 bases between them. The CDR3 nucleotides are TGTGCCAGCAGCTTAGATTCTCGACACTTCTATGGCTACACCTTC. Translated: CASSLDSRHFYGYTF.

The genes are TRBV20-1 and TRBJ1-2; D is unresolved. The CDR3 runs 9 residues. Trimming removed 5 bases at V and 8 bases at J, with 6 bases between. Germline CDR1 and CDR2: DFQATT and SNEGSKA (reference sequence). Here the CDR3 reads CSAWSGYTF. For the CDR3, the DNA is TGCAGTGCTTGGTCGGGCTACACCTTC.

This clonotype was seen many times. The rearrangement uses TRBV14 and TRBJ1-2, with D possibly matching TRBD1 (5 bases). This CDR3 is 14 amino acids long. The germline CDR1 and CDR2 sequences are SGHDN and FVKESK. Trimming took 6 bases from V and 4 from J, leaving 15 bases between them. The CDR3 DNA sequence: TGTGCCAGCAGAAAGGGTTCTGGGGGCTATGGCTACACCTTC. Translation gives CASRKGSGGYGYTF.